The sequence of this TCR beta chain was determined in a study of PD-L1 blockade in urothelial cancer. Background on the study: At some point between 2012 and 2014, patients got going on atezolizumab, taking 1,200 mg intravenously every 3 weeks. Prior regimens of chemotherapy numbered 0 to 3 per patient.

Method: immunoSEQ multiplex PCR; TCRdb's copy keeps in-frame clones and lacks some. The data contain about 110,000 clones, more than 85% of them seen just once; the ten biggest clones take up approximately 3.8%. Time point described: peripheral blood 6 weeks after treatment start. The V gene lost 4 bases and the J gene lost 0 bases, with 16 bases spanning the gap. The V gene's germline CDR1 is SGHDT and CDR2 YYEEEE. The CDR3 is 17 residues long. The material was PBMCs, obtained around atezolizumab (anti-PD-L1) treatment. This receptor was taken from a man in his fifties or sixties with urothelial cancer. The chain couples TRBV5-6 to TRBJ2-2, with D maybe TRBD1 (6 bases). CDR3 in amino acids: CASSLTPGTPNTGELFF. The CDR3 DNA reads TGTGCCAGCAGCCTAACGCCCGGGACACCGAACACCGGGGAGCTGTTTTTT.